The 20 T cell receptor beta chains below all came from one sample that was sequenced in a study of glioma-infiltrating T cells after dendritic cell vaccination. The data were produced by immunoSEQ multiplex PCR, yet TCRdb's version contains in-frame clones alone and is incomplete. The sample comprises about 91,000 clones, approximately 80% of which are singletons, and over 2% rests with the top ten. Time point in this sample: after dendritic cell vaccination, including at tumor progression/relapse. The specimen was blood, collected after dendritic cell vaccination. The receptor set was obtained from a human donor with glioblastoma.

This clone was recorded only once. This rearrangement joins TRBV5-1 to TRBJ2-7; 11 positions match TRBD1. Germline CDR1 SGHRS, CDR2 YFSETQ. V lost 3 bases, J lost 5 bases, and 7 bases stayed unmatched. There are 15 residues in the CDR3. CDR3 bases: TGCGCCAGCAGCTCGGTGGACAGGGGGCACAACGAGCAGTACTTC. It specifies CASSSVDRGHNEQYF.

V is TRBV5-4 and J is TRBJ2-1; a weak D match, TRBD1 (7 bases). V lost 10 bases, J lost 4 bases, and 15 bases lay in between. Per germline, CDR1 SGHNT and CDR2 YYREEE (reference sequence). This CDR3 spans 13 amino acids. The CDR3 nucleotides are TGTGCCTTCCACAGGGGAGGTTACAATGAGCAGTTCTTC. It yields the protein CAFHRGGYNEQFF.

This chain links TRBV4-1 with TRBJ1-2; TRBD1 aligns across 11 bases. This CDR3 has 17 residues. Germline-derived CDR1 and CDR2 are MGHRA and YSYEKL. With 0 bases clipped from V and 6 bases from J, the junction kept 9 bases outside the gene matches. In nucleotides, the CDR3 is TGCGCCAGCAGCCAAGAAAGAGGTCGGACAGGGGGCGATGGCTACACCTTC. Translated, it gives CASSQERGRTGGDGYTF.

The CDR3 DNA sequence: TGTGCCAGTAACCCGGACAGGGGAGGCGGCTACACCTTC. This codes for CASNPDRGGGYTF. The rearrangement uses TRBV19 and TRBJ1-2, with 9 nucleotides matching TRBD1. Per germline, CDR1 LNHDA and CDR2 SQIVND (reference sequence). Trimming at V came to 7 bases and at J to 8 bases, leaving 8 bases not matched to a gene. CDR3 size: 13 residues.

This clone was counted once. The V gene is TRBV28, the J gene TRBJ2-3, with 10 bases aligning to TRBD2. The CDR3 totals 16 residues. V lost 1 base to trimming and J lost 6 bases; unmatched junction nucleotides: 7. Germline loops: CDR1 MDHEN, CDR2 SYDVKM. CDR3 sequence reads: CASSLSLAGATDTQYF. CDR3 coding DNA: TGTGCCAGCAGTTTATCCCTAGCGGGAGCCACCGATACGCAGTATTTT.

The chain carries TRBV5-1 and TRBJ2-3, with 12 positions matching TRBD2. J lost 7 bases, V lost 4 bases, and 7 bases had no gene match. The CDR3 is 15 amino acids. Looked up from germline, CDR1 is SGHRS and CDR2 is YFSETQ. The DNA of the CDR3 is TGCGCCAGCAGCGTCTCACTAGCGGGAGGAAATACGCAGTATTTT. Translating it yields CASSVSLAGGNTQYF.

The V and J genes are TRBV6-1 and TRBJ1-1; 8 nucleotides align to TRBD1. The CDR3 is 14 residues long. V lost 6 bases, J lost 3 bases, and 6 bases stayed unmatched. Looked up from germline, CDR1 is MNHNS and CDR2 is SASEGT. This CDR3 reads CASRTGQVDTEAFF. The CDR3 bases are TGTGCCAGCAGAACGGGACAGGTTGACACTGAAGCTTTCTTT.

In this sample, this clone turned up once. The CDR3 DNA reads as TGTGCTAGTGGTTTGGGAACAGGGTCAGTATTTGATGAGCAGTTCTTC. Translating it yields CASGLGTGSVFDEQFF. The genes are TRBV12-5 and TRBJ2-1, with D possibly being TRBD1 (6 bases). Germline V gene data show CDR1 as LGHNT and CDR2 as FRNRAP. Trimming removed 1 base at V and 8 bases at J, with 18 bases between. This CDR3 is 16 amino acids long.

The chain employs TRBV29-1 and TRBJ2-2; D is unclear. Germline V lookup: CDR1 SQVTM, CDR2 ANQGSEA. The CDR3 length is 12 residues. V lost 7 bases to trimming and J lost 6 bases, with 12 bases between them. This CDR3 is CSAQEGSGELFF. The CDR3 bases are TGCAGCGCCCAGGAAGGATCCGGGGAGCTGTTTTTT.

This clone was seen only a few times. The chain joins TRBV6-6 to TRBJ1-1, with D tentatively TRBD1 (6 bases). This CDR3 is built from 14 residues. The V end was cut by 7 bases, the J end by 4 bases, with 16 bases between. Germline-derived CDR1 and CDR2 are MNHNY and SVGAGI (reference sequence). CDR3 residues: CASKSGVWGTEAFF. As DNA, the CDR3 is TGTGCCAGCAAATCAGGGGTGTGGGGCACTGAAGCTTTCTTT.

This chain uses TRBV27 with TRBJ1-1; a possible D gene is TRBD1 (6 bases). CDR1 and CDR2 (germline): MNHEY, SMNVEV (reference sequence). V dropped 7 bases and J dropped 1 base, with 13 bases sitting between them. The CDR3 runs 14 residues. CDR3 DNA sequence: TGTGCCAGCACTAGACAGGCCTGGAACACTGAAGCTTTCTTT. Encoded protein: CASTRQAWNTEAFF.

The chain joins TRBV9 to TRBJ1-1; TRBD1 matches at 9 bases. The CDR3 is 19 amino acids. The trim removed 3 bases at V and 3 bases at J, leaving 18 bases unmatched. Per germline, CDR1 SGDLS and CDR2 YYNGEE. Here the CDR3 reads CASSGGRSDRGRRDTEAFF. CDR3 coding DNA: TGTGCCAGCAGCGGGGGCCGCTCGGACAGGGGTCGGCGAGACACTGAAGCTTTCTTT.

J is TRBJ2-1 and V is TRBV11-2; D perhaps matches TRBD1 (6 bases). Germline V gene sequence: CDR1 SGHAT, CDR2 FQNNGV. The length of the CDR3 is 16 residues. Between the trimmed V and J ends, which lost 5 bases and 8 bases, there was a span of 22 bases. CDR3 residues: CASSPRTDPVMDEQFF. CDR3 DNA sequence: TGTGCCAGCAGCCCAAGGACAGATCCTGTTATGGATGAGCAGTTCTTC.

This clone was seen a single time. The CDR3 protein is CATSILTDTQYF. CDR3 coding DNA: TGTGCCACCAGCATTCTGACAGATACGCAGTATTTT. The gene calls are TRBV15 and TRBJ2-3; D not certain. The V and J ends lost 4 bases and 3 bases respectively, with 5 bases between them. Germline V CDR1 and CDR2: LNHNV, YYDKDF (reference sequence). The CDR3 has 12 residues.

In nucleotides, the CDR3 is TGCGCCAGCAGCTTGGGGGTTGGTAGCGAGCAGTACGTC. Translating it yields CASSLGVGSEQYV. The chain is built from TRBV5-1 and TRBJ2-7; D is undetermined. CDR1 SGHRS and CDR2 YFSETQ come from the germline V gene. With 0 bases removed from V and 6 bases from J, the gap between germline ends came to 10 bases. CDR3 length: 13 amino acids.

The rearrangement links TRBV7-3 to TRBJ2-1; the match to TRBD2 covers 9 bases. CDR3 size: 15 residues. Germline CDR1 reads SGHTA; CDR2 reads FQGTGA. Trimming removed 5 bases from V and 4 bases from J; junction bases left unmatched: 6. The CDR3 region is CASSTTSGGYNEQFF. CDR3 coding DNA: TGTGCCAGCAGCACGACTAGCGGTGGGTACAATGAGCAGTTCTTC. Filled out from reference TRBV7-3 and TRBJ2-1, the complete variable domain reads GAGVSQTPSNKVTEKGKYVELRCDPISGHTALYWYRQSLGQGPEFLIYFQGTGAADDSGLPNDRFFAVRPEGSVSTLKIQRTERGDSAVYLCASSTTSGGYNEQFFGPGTRLTVL.

This clone was picked up one time. The J gene is TRBJ2-3, the V gene TRBV7-5; the table's D gene call, TRBD2, was not cross checked with the DNA. TRBV7-5 represents a pseudogene. This CDR3 is 17 amino acids long. CDR3 nucleotides: TGTGCCAGAATCCGCCCGGGGAGACGGGAGTTAGTAGATACGCAGTATTTT. Encoded protein: CARIRPGRRELVDTQYF.

The CDR3: CASSLVWLAGPRETQYF. The CDR3 coding sequence is TGTGCCAGCAGCTTAGTCTGGCTAGCGGGGCCCCGAGAGACCCAGTACTTC. V gene TRBV13 combines with J gene TRBJ2-5; 9 bases map to TRBD2. This CDR3 comprises 17 residues. The germline gives CDR1 PRHDT, CDR2 FYEKMQ (reference sequence). Trimming took 1 base from V and 4 from J; bases not matched to a gene: 10.

This clone was seen once. The rearrangement joins TRBV5-1 to TRBJ2-1; D is unresolved. This CDR3 region has 11 residues. In germline, CDR1 is SGHRS, CDR2 YFSETQ. Trimming removed 0 bases from V and 8 bases from J, with 3 bases in between. CDR3 in amino acids: CASSLADEQFF. The DNA for the CDR3 is TGCGCCAGCAGCTTGGCGGATGAGCAGTTCTTC.

The chain joins TRBV29-1 to TRBJ2-5; a weak D match, TRBD2 (5 bases). Near its end, the DNA agrees better with TRBJ2-7, so the J call may be wrong. CDR3 length: 13 amino acids. Looked up from germline, CDR1 is SQVTM and CDR2 is ANQGSEA. CDR3 amino acids: CSAGGEDRHEQYF. CDR3 bases: TGCAGCGCCGGAGGAGAGGATCGTCACGAGCAGTACTTC.